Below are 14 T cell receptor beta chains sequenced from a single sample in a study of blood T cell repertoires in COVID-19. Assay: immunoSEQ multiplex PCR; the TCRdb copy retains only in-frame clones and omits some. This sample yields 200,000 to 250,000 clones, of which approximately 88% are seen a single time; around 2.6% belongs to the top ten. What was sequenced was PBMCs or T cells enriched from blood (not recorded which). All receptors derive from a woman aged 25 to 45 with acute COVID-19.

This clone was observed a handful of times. The CDR3 region has the DNA TGTGCCAGCAGTCCCGTTGGAGGGGGCCGTGAAAAACTGTTTTTT. It encodes CASSPVGGGREKLFF. This rearrangement joins TRBV6-2 or TRBV6-3 to TRBJ1-4; 7 bases line up with TRBD1. The CDR3 is 15 residues long. Germline CDR1 and CDR2: MNHEY and SVGEGT. Unmatched junction bases numbered 10, after V lost 5 bases and J lost 7 bases.

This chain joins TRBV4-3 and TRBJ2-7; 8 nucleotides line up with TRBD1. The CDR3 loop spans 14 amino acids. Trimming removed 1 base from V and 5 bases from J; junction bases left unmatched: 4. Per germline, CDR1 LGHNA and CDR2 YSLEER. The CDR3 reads CASSQGGRGHEQYF. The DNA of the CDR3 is TGCGCCAGCAGCCAAGGGGGCAGGGGGCACGAGCAGTACTTC.

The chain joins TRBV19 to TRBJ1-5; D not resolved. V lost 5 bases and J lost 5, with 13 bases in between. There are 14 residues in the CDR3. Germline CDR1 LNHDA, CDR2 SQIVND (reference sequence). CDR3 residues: CASSVGVEDQPQHF. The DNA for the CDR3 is TGTGCCAGTAGTGTCGGGGTAGAGGATCAGCCCCAGCATTTT.

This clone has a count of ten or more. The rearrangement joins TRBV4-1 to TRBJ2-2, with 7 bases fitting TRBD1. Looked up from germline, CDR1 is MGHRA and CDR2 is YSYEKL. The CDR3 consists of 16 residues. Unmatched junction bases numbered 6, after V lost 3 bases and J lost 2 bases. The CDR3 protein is CASSHIQGSNTGELFF. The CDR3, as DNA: TGCGCCAGCAGCCACATACAGGGGTCTAACACCGGGGAGCTGTTTTTT.

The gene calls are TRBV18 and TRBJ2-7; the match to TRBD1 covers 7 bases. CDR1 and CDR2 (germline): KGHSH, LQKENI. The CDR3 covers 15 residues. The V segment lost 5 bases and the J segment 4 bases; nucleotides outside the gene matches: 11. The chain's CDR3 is CASSTRQGRSYEQYF. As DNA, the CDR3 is TGTGCCAGCTCAACCCGACAGGGTAGAAGTTACGAGCAGTACTTC.

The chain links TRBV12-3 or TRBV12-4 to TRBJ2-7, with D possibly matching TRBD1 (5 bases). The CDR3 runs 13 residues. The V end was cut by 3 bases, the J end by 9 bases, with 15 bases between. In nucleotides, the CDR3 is TGTGCCAGCAGTTTCGAAGGCCTCACAGGGCAGTACTTC. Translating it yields CASSFEGLTGQYF.

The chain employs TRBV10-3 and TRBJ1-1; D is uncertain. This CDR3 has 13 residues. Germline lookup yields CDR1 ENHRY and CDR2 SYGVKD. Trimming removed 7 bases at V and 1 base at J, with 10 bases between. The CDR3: CAITVQKNTEAFF. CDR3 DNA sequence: TGTGCCATCACGGTACAGAAGAACACTGAAGCTTTCTTT.

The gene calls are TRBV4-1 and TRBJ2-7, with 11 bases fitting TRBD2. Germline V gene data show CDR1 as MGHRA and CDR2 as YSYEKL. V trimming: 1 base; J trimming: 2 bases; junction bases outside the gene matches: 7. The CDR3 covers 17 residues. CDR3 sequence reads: CASSQVLAGDPPYEQYF. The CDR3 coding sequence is TGCGCCAGCAGCCAAGTACTAGCGGGGGACCCCCCCTACGAGCAGTACTTC.

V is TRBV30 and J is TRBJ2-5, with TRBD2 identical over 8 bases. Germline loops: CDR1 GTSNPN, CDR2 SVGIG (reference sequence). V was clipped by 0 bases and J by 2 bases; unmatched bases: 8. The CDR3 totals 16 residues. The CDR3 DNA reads TGTGCCTGGAGTGTGGGGGCGGCGGGGGGACAAGAGACCCAGTACTTC. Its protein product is CAWSVGAAGGQETQYF.

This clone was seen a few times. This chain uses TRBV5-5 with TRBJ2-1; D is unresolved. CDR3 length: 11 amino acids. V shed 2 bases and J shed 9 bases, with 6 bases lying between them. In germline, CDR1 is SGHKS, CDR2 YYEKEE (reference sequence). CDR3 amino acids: CASSLSSEQFF. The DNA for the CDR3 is TGTGCCAGCAGCTTATCTTCTGAGCAGTTCTTC.

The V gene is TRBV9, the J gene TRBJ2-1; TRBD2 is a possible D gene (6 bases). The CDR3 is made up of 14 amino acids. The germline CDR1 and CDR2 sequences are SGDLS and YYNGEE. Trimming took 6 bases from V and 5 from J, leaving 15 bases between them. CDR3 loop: CASNDGGIDNEQFF. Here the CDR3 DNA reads TGTGCCAGCAATGACGGGGGAATAGACAATGAGCAGTTCTTC.

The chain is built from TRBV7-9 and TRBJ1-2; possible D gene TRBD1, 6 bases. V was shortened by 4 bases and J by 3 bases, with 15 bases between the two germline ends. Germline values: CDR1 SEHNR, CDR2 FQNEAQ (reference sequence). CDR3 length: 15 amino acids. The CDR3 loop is CASSSRTEDYYGYTF. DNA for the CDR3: TGTGCCAGCAGCTCCCGGACAGAGGATTACTATGGCTACACCTTC.

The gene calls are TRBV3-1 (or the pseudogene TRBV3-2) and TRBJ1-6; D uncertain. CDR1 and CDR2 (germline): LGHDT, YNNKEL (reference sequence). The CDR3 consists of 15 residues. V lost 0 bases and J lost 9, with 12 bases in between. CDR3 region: CASSQESLSSSPLHF. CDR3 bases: TGTGCCAGCAGCCAAGAATCCCTTTCGAGTTCACCCCTCCACTTT.

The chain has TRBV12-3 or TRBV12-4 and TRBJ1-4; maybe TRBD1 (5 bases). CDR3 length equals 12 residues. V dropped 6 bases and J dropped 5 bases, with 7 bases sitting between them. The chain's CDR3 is CASRGGNEKLFF. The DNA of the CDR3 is TGTGCCAGCAGGGGGGGGAATGAAAAACTGTTTTTT.